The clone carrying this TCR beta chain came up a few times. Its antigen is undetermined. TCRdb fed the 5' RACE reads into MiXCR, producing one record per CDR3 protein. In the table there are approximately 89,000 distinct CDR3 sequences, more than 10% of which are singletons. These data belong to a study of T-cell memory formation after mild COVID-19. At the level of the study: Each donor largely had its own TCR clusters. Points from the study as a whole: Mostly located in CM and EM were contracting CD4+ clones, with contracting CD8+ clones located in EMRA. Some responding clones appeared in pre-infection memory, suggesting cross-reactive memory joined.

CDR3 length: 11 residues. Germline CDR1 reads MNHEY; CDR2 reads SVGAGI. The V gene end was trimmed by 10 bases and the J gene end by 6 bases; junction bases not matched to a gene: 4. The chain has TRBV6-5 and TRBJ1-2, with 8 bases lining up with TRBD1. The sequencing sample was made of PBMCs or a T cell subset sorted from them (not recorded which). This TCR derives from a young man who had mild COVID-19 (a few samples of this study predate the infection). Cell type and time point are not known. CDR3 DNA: TGTGCCACGACAGGGGAGCATGGCTACACCTTC. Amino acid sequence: CATTGEHGYTF.